The 7 T cell receptor beta chains listed next were all sequenced from one sample in a study of regulatory T cells in long-lasting Graves disease. This sample's time point: newly diagnosed GD, antithyroid drugs for less than 3 months. PBMC RNA served as the TCR library source. Through Arm-PCR of CDR3 regions and iRepertoire HTBI primers, TCR beta libraries were built. TCRdb reprocessed the multiplex PCR reads via MiXCR and lists one record per CDR3 protein. The sample has about 540,000 distinct CDR3 sequences; roughly 14% are singletons. The sample was also reused in another study, on T cells in Graves' hyperthyroidism and ophthalmopathy.

The source was peripheral blood mononuclear cells (PBMCs), collected at new diagnosis, from a patient treated with antithyroid drugs. The receptors originated from a man in his thirties or forties with Graves disease.

Many counts were recorded for this clonotype. The rearrangement links TRBV29-1 to TRBJ1-3; D gene ambiguous. CDR3 length: 14 amino acids. From germline, CDR1 is SQVTM and CDR2 ANQGSEA. The V end lost 6 bases, the J end lost 2 bases, and 14 bases lay between the germline ends. The chain's CDR3 is CSVETRHAGNTIYF. DNA for the CDR3: TGCAGCGTCGAAACTAGACATGCTGGAAACACCATATATTTT.

This clonotype has a count of ten or more. This chain uses TRBV12-3 or TRBV12-4 with TRBJ2-5, with no clear D. V lost 4 bases, J lost 0 bases, and 3 bases lay in between. The CDR3 runs to 12 residues. CDR3 protein: CASSSYQETQYF. CDR3 in DNA: TGTGCCAGCAGTTCGTACCAAGAGACCCAGTACTTC.

Comments on this clonotype: A much larger clone differs by one base, so this may be a read error. The chain couples TRBV7-9 to TRBJ2-7, with 11 bases aligning to TRBD1. Germline V CDR1 and CDR2: SEHNR, FQNEAQ (reference sequence). V lost 5 bases to trimming and J lost 3 bases; unmatched junction nucleotides: 3. The CDR3 loop spans 14 amino acids. CDR3 bases: TGTGCCAGCAGCCCGGGACAGGGGGACTACGAGCAGTACTTC. Its protein product is CASSPGQGDYEQYF.

The V call is TRBV6-5, the J call TRBJ1-2, with 7 bases that match TRBD1. V was clipped by 4 bases and J by 4 bases; unmatched bases: 18. This CDR3 spans 18 amino acids. Germline V gene sequence: CDR1 MNHEY, CDR2 SVGAGI. The CDR3 nucleotides are TGTGCCAGCAGTTTTTCCATTACAGGGGCCAGCGTGTTCTATGGCTACACCTTC. Its protein is CASSFSITGASVFYGYTF.

Worth noting for this clonotype: This CDR3 fails to terminate in the conserved phenylalanine or tryptophan, so it likely reflects a read error. This chain's CDR3 is CASSFRGWAAFL. DNA for the CDR3: TGTGCCAGCAGCTTTAGGGGCTGGGCAGCTTTCCTT. The V gene is TRBV11-2, the J gene TRBJ1-1; tentatively, D is TRBD1 (5 bases). V lost 3 bases, J lost 10 bases, and 12 bases lay in between. The CDR3 has 12 residues. CDR1 is SGHAT and CDR2 is FQNNGV in the germline V gene.

This clonotype came up many times. V gene TRBV12-3 or TRBV12-4 combines with J gene TRBJ2-7; TRBD2 matches 7 bases. V dropped 4 bases and J dropped 3; count of bases not matched to a gene: 6. This CDR3 spans 14 amino acids. CDR3 amino acids: CASSSRREYYEQYF. In DNA form, the CDR3 reads TGTGCCAGCAGTTCGAGGCGGGAGTACTACGAGCAGTACTTC.

This clonotype was observed many times. The V call is TRBV12-3 or TRBV12-4, the J call TRBJ2-7; D gene uncertain. This CDR3 contains 15 residues. Trimming took off 1 base at V and 3 bases at J, with 13 bases between the two ends. The CDR3 region is CASSLGDSIIYEQYF. The CDR3 bases are TGTGCCAGCAGTTTAGGAGACTCAATTATCTACGAGCAGTACTTC.